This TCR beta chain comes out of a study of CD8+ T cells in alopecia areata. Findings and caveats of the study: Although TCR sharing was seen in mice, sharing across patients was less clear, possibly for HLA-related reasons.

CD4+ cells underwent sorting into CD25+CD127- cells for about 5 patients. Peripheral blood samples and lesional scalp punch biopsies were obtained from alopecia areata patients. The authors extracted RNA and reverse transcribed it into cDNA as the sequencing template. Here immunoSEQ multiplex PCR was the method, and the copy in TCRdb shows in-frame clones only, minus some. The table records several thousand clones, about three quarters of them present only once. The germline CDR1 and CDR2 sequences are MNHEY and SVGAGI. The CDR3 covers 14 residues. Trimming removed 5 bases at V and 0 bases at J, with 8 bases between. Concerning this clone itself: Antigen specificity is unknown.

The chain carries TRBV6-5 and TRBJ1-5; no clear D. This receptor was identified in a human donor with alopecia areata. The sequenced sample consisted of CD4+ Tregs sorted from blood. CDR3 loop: CASSRTYSNQPQHF. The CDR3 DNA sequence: TGTGCCAGCAGTAGGACCTATAGCAATCAGCCCCAGCATTTT.